The next 27 T cell receptor beta chains were all read from a single sample in a study of T cell repertoires in cytomegalovirus infection. No antigen has been assigned to these receptors. MiXCR was run by TCRdb on the reads, yielding one entry per CDR3 protein. The sample carries 80,000 to 95,000 distinct CDR3 sequences, 25% to 35% recorded once. Sequencing was performed on CD8+ T cells from cultured PBMCs, taken from culture after CMV antigen stimulation. The receptor source for this set is a human donor in good health (CMV status not recorded). Some clones in this sample may be carry-over from other donors' samples.

This chain connects TRBV6-1 to TRBJ2-1; no reliable D call. The CDR3 extends over 16 amino acids. Between the trimmed V and J ends, which lost 5 bases and 6 bases, there was a span of 20 bases. Germline CDR1 and CDR2: MNHNS and SASEGT. This CDR3 is CASSPNAPASSNEQFF. The CDR3 DNA follows: TGTGCCAGCAGTCCCAATGCCCCGGCCTCATCCAATGAGCAGTTCTTC.

The chain has TRBV15 and TRBJ2-6; D gene uncertain. CDR1 LNHNV and CDR2 YYDKDF come from the germline V gene (reference sequence). This CDR3 has 16 amino acids. Trimming removed 0 bases from V and 2 bases from J, with 8 bases in between. The CDR3 protein is CATSRDPFTGANVLTF. CDR3 DNA sequence: TGTGCCACCAGCAGAGACCCATTCACTGGGGCCAACGTCCTGACTTTC.

The chain joins TRBV29-1 to TRBJ2-1; a weak D match, TRBD2 (5 bases). Looked up from germline, CDR1 is SQVTM and CDR2 is ANQGSEA. There are 12 residues in the CDR3. V gave up 6 bases and J gave up 6 bases, with 12 bases separating them. The CDR3 DNA is TGCAGCGTCGGAGCGGTTGGCAATGAGCAGTTCTTC. Translated, it gives CSVGAVGNEQFF.

This rearrangement joins TRBV2 to TRBJ2-3, with D unresolved. From germline, CDR1 is SNHLY and CDR2 FYNNEI. V was trimmed by 4 bases and J by 5 bases, leaving 4 bases between them. The CDR3 consists of 11 residues. CDR3 loop: CASSAEDTQYF. CDR3 nucleotides: TGTGCCAGCAGTGCGGAAGATACGCAGTATTTT.

This clonotype occurred many times. The rearrangement uses TRBV7-6 and TRBJ2-5, with 7 bases matching TRBD1. The V segment lost 5 bases and the J segment 5 bases; nucleotides outside the gene matches: 11. This CDR3 has 15 amino acids. Germline values: CDR1 SGHVS, CDR2 FNYEAQ. The DNA for the CDR3 is TGTGCCAGCAGCCCCGGACAGGTTTTGCGGGAGACCCAGTACTTC. This sequence encodes CASSPGQVLRETQYF.

V gene TRBV7-2 combines with J gene TRBJ2-3; weak D call: TRBD2 (5 bases). The V and J ends lost 7 bases and 6 bases respectively, with 20 bases between them. This CDR3 has 15 residues. Per germline, CDR1 SGHTA and CDR2 FQGNSA. The CDR3 DNA reads as TGTGCCAGCACCCAGGCGGGTTCCTCAGCGGATACGCAGTATTTT. Its protein is CASTQAGSSADTQYF.

The sample holds a few counts of this clonotype. The chain employs TRBV12-3 or TRBV12-4 and TRBJ1-2; perhaps TRBD1 as D (5 bases). This CDR3 has 15 amino acids. V was shortened by 1 base and J by 2 bases, with 11 bases between the two germline ends. DNA of the CDR3: TGTGCCAGCAGTTTAGGGGCAGGGTCCAACTATGGCTACACCTTC. Protein sequence: CASSLGAGSNYGYTF.

J is TRBJ1-1 and V is TRBV20-1; a weak D match, TRBD1 (6 bases). Trimming removed 0 bases from V and 1 base from J, with 9 bases in between. The V gene's germline CDR1 is DFQATT and CDR2 SNEGSKA (reference sequence). The CDR3 loop spans 14 amino acids. The CDR3: CSAREGTPNTEAFF. The DNA of the CDR3 is TGCAGTGCTAGAGAAGGGACACCGAACACTGAAGCTTTCTTT.

The chain has TRBV10-3 and TRBJ2-7; 8 positions match TRBD2. CDR1 is ENHRY, CDR2 SYGVKD, per germline. CDR3 length equals 14 residues. Trimming removed 5 bases from V and 3 bases from J; junction bases left unmatched: 6. CDR3 sequence: CAISYTGTSYEQYF. The CDR3, as DNA: TGTGCCATCAGTTATACCGGGACTAGCTACGAGCAGTACTTC.

There are many counts of this clonotype. The chain recombines TRBV11-2 with TRBJ2-7, with D perhaps matching TRBD1 or TRBD2 (5 bases each). Trimming left V 4 bases short and J 6 bases short, with 19 bases between. This CDR3 has 15 residues. From germline, CDR1 is SGHAT and CDR2 FQNNGV. Written as DNA, the CDR3 is TGTGCCAGCAGCTCCCCCGGGACCGGGGAGTCCGAGCAGTACTTC. It translates to CASSSPGTGESEQYF. The whole variable domain, remainder taken from reference TRBV11-2 and TRBJ2-7, is EAGVAQSPRYKIIEKRQSVAFWCNPISGHATLYWYQQILGQGPKLLIQFQNNGVVDDSQLPKDRFSAERLKGVDSTLKIQPAKLEDSAVYLCASSSPGTGESEQYFGPGTRLTVT.

This clonotype was observed many times. The chain is built from TRBV6-5 and TRBJ2-2; D gene uncertain. With 0 bases removed from V and 7 bases from J, the gap between germline ends came to 9 bases. Germline CDR1 reads MNHEY; CDR2 reads SVGAGI. The CDR3 sequence is 14 residues long. For the CDR3, the DNA is TGTGCCAGCAGTTACTCGCGTCGGATCGGGGAGCTGTTTTTT. This codes for CASSYSRRIGELFF.

The rearrangement links TRBV19 to TRBJ2-7, with 7 nucleotides matching TRBD1. Germline V gives CDR1 LNHDA, CDR2 SQIVND (reference sequence). The length of the CDR3 is 13 residues. The junction had 5 bases not matched to a gene; V was cut back by 5 bases and J by 4 bases. CDR3 nucleotide sequence: TGTGCCAGTAGTCCCGGACAGGCGTACGAGCAGTACTTC. Translated: CASSPGQAYEQYF.

This clonotype has only a few counts. This chain uses TRBV12-3 or TRBV12-4 with TRBJ2-1; TRBD2 aligns across 11 bases. With 3 bases clipped from V and 3 bases from J, the junction kept 19 bases outside the gene matches. CDR3 size: 21 residues. The CDR3 region has the DNA TGTGCCAGCAGTTTCGGAGGGATGGGGACTAGCGGCCGATCGGACTACAATGAGCAGTTCTTC. It encodes CASSFGGMGTSGRSDYNEQFF.

This clonotype was detected only a few times. The chain couples TRBV7-2 to TRBJ2-2; 9 nucleotides match TRBD2. CDR3 length: 15 residues. Germline loops: CDR1 SGHTA, CDR2 FQGNSA. The V gene end was trimmed by 3 bases and the J gene end by 4 bases; junction bases not matched to a gene: 3. This CDR3 reads CASSFGAGGTGELFF. DNA for the CDR3: TGTGCCAGCAGCTTCGGAGCGGGGGGCACCGGGGAGCTGTTTTTT.

The sample holds a few counts of this clonotype. This CDR3 is CASSPGGSYGYTF. CDR3 in DNA: TGTGCCAGTAGCCCCGGAGGGTCCTATGGCTACACCTTC. The chain joins TRBV19 to TRBJ1-2; D is ambiguous. CDR1 is LNHDA and CDR2 is SQIVND in the germline V gene (reference sequence). This CDR3 contains 13 residues. V shed 6 bases and J shed 4 bases, with 12 bases lying between them.

The chain joins TRBV27 to TRBJ1-1; 12 nucleotides match TRBD1. This CDR3 contains 16 residues. Looked up from germline, CDR1 is MNHEY and CDR2 is SMNVEV (reference sequence). V shed 7 bases, J shed 5 bases, and the junction held 11 bases outside the gene matches. The CDR3 DNA reads TGTGCCAGCATTGACCGGGACAGGGGGCATTTTACTGAAGCTTTCTTT. Residues: CASIDRDRGHFTEAFF.

The chain couples TRBV12-3 or TRBV12-4 to TRBJ1-3; D is perhaps TRBD1 (5 bases). This CDR3 spans 14 amino acids. V lost 9 bases and J lost 3, with 15 bases in between. CDR3 sequence (DNA): TGTGCCAGTTCCCTTGGAGGGGTTGGAAACACCATATATTTT. This sequence encodes CASSLGGVGNTIYF.

The chain combines TRBV7-9 with TRBJ2-2, with 7 bases identical to TRBD2. CDR3 length: 16 residues. Germline V gene sequence: CDR1 SEHNR, CDR2 FQNEAQ (reference sequence). The trim removed 5 bases at V and 1 base at J, leaving 7 bases unmatched. The CDR3 here is CASSPMERGNTGELFF. DNA for the CDR3: TGTGCCAGCAGCCCTATGGAGCGGGGGAACACCGGGGAGCTGTTTTTT.

This clonotype was seen more than once but under ten times. V is TRBV2 and J is TRBJ2-7; tentatively, D is TRBD2 (5 bases). Germline V gives CDR1 SNHLY, CDR2 FYNNEI. The CDR3 extends over 17 amino acids. The V end was cut by 7 bases, the J end by 0 bases, with 22 bases between. CDR3 nucleotides: TGTGCCAGCATTGGGGTGAGGGCCCCTCTATTCTCCTACGAGCAGTACTTC. Translation gives CASIGVRAPLFSYEQYF.

The V and J genes are TRBV4-2 and TRBJ2-1, with a possible D match to TRBD1 (5 bases). In germline, CDR1 is LGHNA, CDR2 YNFKEQ. The CDR3 runs 13 residues. Trimming cost V 2 bases and J 8 bases, with 10 bases left between them. The CDR3 reads CASSQQRGYEQFF. The CDR3 coding sequence is TGTGCCAGCAGCCAACAAAGGGGCTATGAGCAGTTCTTC.

This clonotype was observed many times. The chain links TRBV19 to TRBJ2-2; D is unclear. V lost 5 bases to trimming and J lost 0 bases, with 7 bases between them. The germline V gene encodes CDR1 LNHDA and CDR2 SQIVND (reference sequence). The CDR3 covers 14 residues. Here the CDR3 reads CASSETSNTGELFF. For the CDR3, the DNA is TGTGCCAGTAGTGAGACATCGAACACCGGGGAGCTGTTTTTT.

The rearrangement links TRBV11-2 to TRBJ2-7; 11 bases align to TRBD2. Germline-derived CDR1 and CDR2 are SGHAT and FQNNGV. The CDR3 is made up of 14 amino acids. Trimming at V came to 5 bases and at J to 3 bases, leaving 3 bases not matched to a gene. CDR3 protein: CASSPGTSGYEQYF. In DNA, the CDR3 is TGTGCCAGCAGCCCCGGGACTAGCGGCTACGAGCAGTACTTC. Together with reference TRBV11-2 and TRBJ2-7, the CDR3 gives the full variable domain: EAGVAQSPRYKIIEKRQSVAFWCNPISGHATLYWYQQILGQGPKLLIQFQNNGVVDDSQLPKDRFSAERLKGVDSTLKIQPAKLEDSAVYLCASSPGTSGYEQYFGPGTRLTVT.

V gene TRBV27 combines with J gene TRBJ2-2; tentatively, D is TRBD2 (6 bases). The CDR3 runs 15 residues. Germline CDR1 and CDR2: MNHEY and SMNVEV (reference sequence). Between the trimmed V and J ends, which lost 6 bases and 4 bases, there was a span of 15 bases. The CDR3: CASSPGGVGTGELFF. The DNA of the CDR3 is TGTGCCAGCAGCCCTGGCGGGGTAGGCACCGGGGAGCTGTTTTTT.

The chain has TRBV5-1 and TRBJ2-3; D is unclear. Germline V gene data show CDR1 as SGHRS and CDR2 as YFSETQ. Trimming removed 0 bases from V and 2 bases from J, with 7 bases in between. The CDR3 totals 14 residues. The CDR3 nucleotides read TGCGCCAGCAGCTTGGAGCGATACACAGATACGCAGTATTTT. As protein: CASSLERYTDTQYF.

Remarks on this clonotype: It may be a read error: a sequence one base away is much more abundant. The chain employs TRBV7-2 and TRBJ2-1; D is unclear. CDR3 length: 14 amino acids. The germline gives CDR1 SGHTA, CDR2 FQGNSA. Trimming removed 1 base from V and 0 bases from J, with 4 bases in between. CDR3 residues: CASSLENSYNEQFF. The CDR3 DNA follows: TGTGCCAGCAGCTTAGAAAACTCCTACAATGAGCAGTTCTTC.

The V gene is TRBV19, the J gene TRBJ2-7, with D tentatively TRBD1 (6 bases). V lost 5 bases and J 1 base, leaving 9 bases between the germline ends. Germline V gives CDR1 LNHDA, CDR2 SQIVND (reference sequence). This CDR3 region has 13 residues. The CDR3 loop reads CASSYGTSYEQYF. The CDR3 nucleotides are TGTGCCAGTAGTTACGGGACATCCTACGAGCAGTACTTC.

V gene TRBV19 combines with J gene TRBJ2-1; D uncertain. Germline V lookup: CDR1 LNHDA, CDR2 SQIVND (reference sequence). CDR3 length equals 16 residues. The germline V and J ends were trimmed by 1 base and 2 bases, with 12 bases remaining between them. CDR3 nucleotides: TGTGCCAGTAGTATAGTCTTTGCCGGCGCCTACAATGAGCAGTTCTTC. This encodes CASSIVFAGAYNEQFF. Full variable domain (outside the CDR3, taken from reference TRBV19 and TRBJ2-1): DGGITQSPKYLFRKEGQNVTLSCEQNLNHDAMYWYRQDPGQGLRLIYYSQIVNDFQKGDIAEGYSVSREKKESFPLTVTSAQKNPTAFYLCASSIVFAGAYNEQFFGPGTRLTVL.